A selection of T cell receptor beta chains follows, all from one sample in a study of cytomegalovirus exposure and HLA in healthy donors. The table came from immunoSEQ multiplex PCR; TCRdb's copy has only in-frame clones and leaves some out. Of 150,000 to 250,000 clones listed, roughly 85% are singletons. The sample taken for sequencing was PBMCs. These receptors all come from a woman aged 25 to 39 in good health and CMV-seropositive. The CDR3 runs from the conserved cysteine through the conserved F or W. The D gene is left open where the match is weak. Clone size is shown for a subset of rows, as once, few, many or a class of expanded clone.

TRBV4-1,TRBJ1-5,-,-,TGCGCCAGCAGCCGGACGGGACAACATCCTAGCAATCAGCCCCAGCATTTT,CASSRTGQHPSNQPQHF
TRBV6-5,TRBJ1-3,-,-,TGTGCCAGCGGGCCATGGGGGGACTTAAACACCATATATTTT,CASGPWGDLNTIYF
TRBV15,TRBJ2-3,TRBD2,-,TGTGCCACCAGCAACCCTACTGGGACTAGCGGGAGATTAACAGATACGCAGTATTTT,CATSNPTGTSGRLTDTQYF
TRBV5-6,TRBJ2-7,-,few,TGTGCCAGCAGCATAGACAGGTCCCCCTACGAGCAGTACTTC,CASSIDRSPYEQYF
TRBV19,TRBJ1-1,TRBD1,-,TGTGCCAGTATAGATGTCCGGGACAGCATTGAAGCTTTCTTT,CASIDVRDSIEAFF
TRBV4-3,TRBJ2-3,TRBD1,-,TGCGCCAGCAGCCTTCGGCAGGGGGAAGCAGATACGCAGTATTTT,CASSLRQGEADTQYF
TRBV7-8,TRBJ2-1,-,-,TGTGCCAGCAGGGTACGGGAGAGCTCCTACAATGAGCAGTTCTTC,CASRVRESSYNEQFF
TRBV7-9,TRBJ2-1,-,-,TGTGCCAGCAGCTTATCGATTGGCAGTGGTGAGCAGTTCTTC,CASSLSIGSGEQFF
TRBV7-9,TRBJ2-1,TRBD2,-,TGTGCCAGCAGCTTAGTTGCTAGCGGCTCTCCGATTTACAATGAGCAGTTCTTC,CASSLVASGSPIYNEQFF
TRBV2,TRBJ2-7,TRBD1,-,TGTGCCACCTGCCGGGACAGGTCCTACGAGCAGTACTTC,CATCRDRSYEQYF
TRBV9,TRBJ2-2,TRBD1,few,TGTGCCAGCAGTCGCCGGGACAGGGATCACACCGGGGAGCTGTTTTTT,CASSRRDRDHTGELFF
TRBV5-6,TRBJ2-5,-,-,TGTGCCAGCAGCTACCAGCGGGTCCAGTACTTC,CASSYQRVQYF
TRBV11-2,TRBJ2-7,-,few,TGTGCCAGCAGCTTAGGGGAGACGGCGGCTGGAGCCTACGAGCAGTACTTC,CASSLGETAAGAYEQYF
TRBV18,TRBJ2-3,TRBD2,few,TGTGCCAGCTCAACTAGCGGGGGGACAGATACGCAGTATTTT,CASSTSGGTDTQYF
TRBV6-5,TRBJ2-1,TRBD2,-,TGTGCCAGCAGCCGGACTAGCGGTGCCTACAATGAGCAGTTCTTC,CASSRTSGAYNEQFF
TRBV5-4,TRBJ2-1,TRBD2,-,TGTGCCAGCAGCCAACGGGACTACGAGCAGTTCTTC,CASSQRDYEQFF
TRBV7-8,TRBJ2-4,-,-,TGTGCCAGCAGCATCGATAGTATCATCCAAAACATTCAGTACTTC,CASSIDSIIQNIQYF
TRBV6-5,TRBJ1-3,-,-,TGTGCCAGCAGTTTGACCGGGACTGCTCTTGGAAACACCATATATTTT,CASSLTGTALGNTIYF
TRBV11-2,TRBJ1-2,-,-,TGTGCCAGCAGCTTATACAGGGATGGCTACACCTTC,CASSLYRDGYTF
TRBV6-5,TRBJ1-5,-,-,TGTGCCAGCAGTGACTACACCCACAATCAGCCCCAGCATTTT,CASSDYTHNQPQHF
TRBV5-1,TRBJ2-3,-,-,TGCGCCAGCAGCTTGACAGGGTTGGCAGATACGCAGTATTTT,CASSLTGLADTQYF
TRBV6-6,TRBJ1-1,-,once,TGTGCCAGCATCACCTCCCGGACTGAAGCTTTCTTT,CASITSRTEAFF
TRBV7-9,TRBJ2-5,TRBD2,-,TGTGCCAGCAGCCCCCACCGGGAGGTAAAAGAGACCCAGTACTTC,CASSPHREVKETQYF
TRBV29-1,TRBJ2-5,TRBD1,-,TGCAGCGTTGGCTTTTACATGACAGGGGTCCGGCAAGAGACCCAGTACTTC,CSVGFYMTGVRQETQYF
TRBV6-1,TRBJ2-5,TRBD2,-,TGTGCCAGCAGTTGGACTAGCGGACAAGAGACCCAGTACTTC,CASSWTSGQETQYF
TRBV6-6,TRBJ1-2,-,-,TGTGCCAGCAGTTACTCTAAAGGACAGTATGGCTACACCTTC,CASSYSKGQYGYTF
TRBV5-8,TRBJ2-7,-,-,TGTGCCAGCAGCCAGCGTTCCGTGGGCGAGCAGTACTTC,CASSQRSVGEQYF
TRBV6-1,TRBJ2-4,TRBD2,-,TGTGCCAGCGACGCTAGCGGGAGACCCGGGAACATTCAGTACTTC,CASDASGRPGNIQYF
TRBV10-2,TRBJ2-1,-,-,TGCGCCAGCAGTAAGGGGGGGGCGAACGTCTATGAGCAGTTCTTC,CASSKGGANVYEQFF
TRBV9,TRBJ2-7,TRBD1,-,TGTGCCAGCAGCGTAGGGACAGGGGGCCGGTACGAGCAGTACTTC,CASSVGTGGRYEQYF
TRBV5-6,TRBJ1-5,-,-,TGTGCCAGCAGCTTGGGCCAAAGAGGACAGCCCCAGCATTTT,CASSLGQRGQPQHF
TRBV4-1,TRBJ2-7,-,-,TGCGCCAGCCAGAGGATCGGCACCTACGAGCAGTACTTC,CASQRIGTYEQYF
TRBV9,TRBJ2-7,-,-,TGTGCCAGCAGCGTCCAGGCGGGGATGCCCTACGAGCAGTACTTC,CASSVQAGMPYEQYF
TRBV7-8,TRBJ2-7,-,-,TGTGCCAGCAGCTTATCCCAGGGATTTTACGAGCAGTACTTC,CASSLSQGFYEQYF
TRBV5-1,TRBJ2-1,-,once,TGCGCCAGCAGCTTGGGAGCGGCCAGGCCGGGTGAGCAGTTCTTC,CASSLGAARPGEQFF